This T cell receptor beta chain is drawn from a study of metastatic and nonmetastatic thyroid tumors. On the study more broadly: Repertoire comparison spanned blood and tumor or nodule tissue of malignant and benign thyroid patients.

This clone appeared a few times. Its antigen is undetermined. At one end, the junction sequence differs from germline, possibly due to a read error. Other DNA sequences within the sample encode an identical CDR3. As handled by the study authors: Between-group CDR3 differences, defined by clinicopathological status, yielded a distant-metastasis classifier for papillary thyroid cancer. TCRdb re-called the PCR reads via MiXCR. The V and J calls come from TCRdb's annotation, not from the publication. The table lists roughly 5,500 clones, around a third of them singletons, with around 15% in the top ten. No treatment had been given to any patient before thyroid surgery. The germline V gene encodes CDR1 MNHEY and CDR2 SVGEGT. The CDR3 spans 14 residues. Overall study findings and caveats: Benign nodules reportedly had significantly lower TCR beta diversity than malignant thyroid tumors in blood and tumor.

Sequencing was carried out using tumor tissue. The receptor's source is a male donor with papillary thyroid cancer or a benign thyroid nodule (not recorded which). Some clones in this sample may be carry-over from other donors' samples. The chain joins TRBV6-2 or TRBV6-3 to TRBJ2-3; no clear D gene. The CDR3 nucleotides are TGTGCCAGCAGTTACTCCCAGAGCACAGATACGCAGTACTTT. As protein: CASSYSQSTDTQYF.